The entry below gives a single T cell receptor (beta chain) sequence along with its context. Its target is unknown. This CDR3 is built from 13 residues. Between the trimmed V and J ends, which lost 4 bases and 7 bases, there was a span of 13 bases. Germline CDR1 reads SGHTA; CDR2 reads FQGNSA. These data belong to a study of vaccination and CD4 T cells after COVID-19. Researchers used the Oncomine TCR Beta short-read assay to sequence DNA from cultured CD4+ T cells. One entry per CDR3 protein, called by TCRdb with MiXCR from the PCR reads. The profile shows about 11,000 distinct CDR3 sequences, about 60% of them singletons. Regarding treatment: roughly 10-day PBMC culture with coronavirus spike peptide pools or control peptides (ViraFEST assay). TCRs were sequenced by ViraFEST after antigen-specific T cells had been expanded with peptide pools.

This clonotype originated in a human donor who had recovered from COVID-19. Sequencing input: CD4+ T cells from blood, cultured in vitro. The J gene is TRBJ1-1, the V gene TRBV7-2; TRBD1 is a possible D gene (6 bases). In DNA form, the CDR3 reads TGTGCCAGCAGCTGGAGGGGGGGAGTTGAAGCTTTCTTT. Protein sequence: CASSWRGGVEAFF.